This section outlines one T cell receptor (beta chain) sequence together with its context. Its antigen is currently unknown. The data originate from a study of T cell responses to AZD1222 COVID-19 vaccine. About the research overall: Second-dose groups at about 4 or about 12 weeks were pooled.

Whole-study results and caveats: Among those given AZD1222, only 6 or 7 were seropositive at baseline. Among the donors, most were white British and more were female, and clonal diversity was possibly underestimated. Repertoires were collected only later (after the peak T cell response had occurred).

The protocol was immunoSEQ multiplex PCR, while the TCRdb copy is restricted to in-frame clones and leaves out a portion. The profile shows about 70,000 clones, 84% of them singletons. Germline values: CDR1 PRHDT, CDR2 FYEKMQ (reference sequence). V dropped 1 base and J dropped 4 bases, with 10 bases sitting between them. CDR3 length: 14 residues. This chain uses TRBV13 with TRBJ1-1, with D hard to call. This clonotype originated in an adult in good health. The specimen was peripheral blood, collected on day 0 of AZD1222 vaccination. CDR3 bases: TGTGCCAGCAGCTTAGCGGGGTTCGGCACTGAAGCTTTCTTT. Encoded protein: CASSLAGFGTEAFF.